The 3 T cell receptor beta chains presented below share a single source sample, sequenced in a study of graft-versus-host responses after intestinal transplantation. Their recognized antigens are unknown. Method: immunoSEQ multiplex PCR; TCRdb's copy keeps in-frame clones and lacks some. This table holds around 120,000 clones, about 95% found once. The sequences come from unstimulated CD8+ T cells sorted from spleen or lymph node cells, collected before intestinal transplant. The receptors were gathered from a human donor who received an intestinal transplant.

The chain is built from TRBV5-1 and TRBJ2-7; D not certain. This CDR3 has 12 amino acids. V dropped 4 bases and J dropped 0 bases, with 5 bases sitting between them. CDR1 and CDR2 from the germline V gene are SGHRS and YFSETQ. In nucleotides, the CDR3 is TGCGCCAGCAGCCAGGACTCCTACGAGCAGTACTTC. Translation gives CASSQDSYEQYF.

As to this clone: Compared with germline, one end of the junction differs, possibly owing to a read error. Different DNA sequences within this sample yield the same CDR3. The V call is TRBV15, the J call TRBJ1-1, with D possibly matching TRBD1 (6 bases). The CDR3 has 14 residues. Germline V gives CDR1 LNHNV, CDR2 YYDKDF (reference sequence). The CDR3: CATNRLGRGTEAFF. CDR3 DNA: TGCGCCACCAACAGGTTGGGGAGGGGGACTGAAGCTTTCTTT. Full variable domain (outside the CDR3, taken from reference TRBV15 and TRBJ1-1): DAMVIQNPRYQVTQFGKPVTLSCSQTLNHNVMYWYQQKSSQAPKLLFHYYDKDFNNEADTPDNFQSRRPNTSFCFLDIRSPGLGDTAMYLCATNRLGRGTEAFFGQGTRLTVV.

The table lists this clone with a count of one. The chain is built from TRBV19 and TRBJ2-7; D is perhaps TRBD1 or TRBD2 (5 bases each). Trimming removed 4 bases at V and 3 bases at J, with 16 bases between. Germline V gene lookup returns CDR1 LNHDA and CDR2 SQIVND (reference sequence). This CDR3 is built from 15 residues. CDR3 protein: CASSSVGTPFYEQYF. DNA of the CDR3: TGTGCCAGTAGTAGTGTGGGGACCCCCTTCTACGAGCAGTACTTC.